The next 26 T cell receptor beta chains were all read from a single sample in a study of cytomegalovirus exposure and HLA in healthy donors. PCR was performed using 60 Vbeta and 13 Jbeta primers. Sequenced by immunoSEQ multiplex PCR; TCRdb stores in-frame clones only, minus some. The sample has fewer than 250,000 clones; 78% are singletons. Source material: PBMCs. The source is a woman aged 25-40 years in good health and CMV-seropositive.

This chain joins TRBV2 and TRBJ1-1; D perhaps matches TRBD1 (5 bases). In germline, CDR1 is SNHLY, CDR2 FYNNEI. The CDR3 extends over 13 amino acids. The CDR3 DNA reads TGTGCTATTCGCAGGGAAAGTATCACTGAAGCTTTCTTT. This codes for CAIRRESITEAFF.

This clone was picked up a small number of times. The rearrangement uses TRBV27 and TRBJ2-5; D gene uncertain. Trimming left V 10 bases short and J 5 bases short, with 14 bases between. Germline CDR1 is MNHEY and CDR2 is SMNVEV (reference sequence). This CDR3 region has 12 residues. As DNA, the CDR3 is TGTGCCACCACCTCTGTCGGGGAGACCCAGTACTTC. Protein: CATTSVGETQYF.

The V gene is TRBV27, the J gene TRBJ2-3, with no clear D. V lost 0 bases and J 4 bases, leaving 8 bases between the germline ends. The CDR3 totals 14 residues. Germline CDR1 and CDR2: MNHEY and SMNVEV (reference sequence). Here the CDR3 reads CASSLSSLADTQYF. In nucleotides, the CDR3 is TGTGCCAGCAGTTTATCTAGTTTGGCAGATACGCAGTATTTT.

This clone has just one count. CDR3 DNA sequence: TGCGCCAGCAGCTTAAGCCAGGGCCCCTACGAGCAGTACTTC. Encoded protein: CASSLSQGPYEQYF. This chain connects TRBV5-1 to TRBJ2-7; weak D call: TRBD1 (5 bases). Germline V gene sequence: CDR1 SGHRS, CDR2 YFSETQ. CDR3 length: 14 amino acids. V dropped 2 bases and J dropped 2 bases, with 11 bases sitting between them.

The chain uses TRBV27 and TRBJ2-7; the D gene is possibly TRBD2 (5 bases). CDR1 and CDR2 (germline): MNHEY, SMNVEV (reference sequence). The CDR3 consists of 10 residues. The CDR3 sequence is CAAGSYEQYF. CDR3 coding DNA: TGTGCGGCGGGTTCCTACGAGCAGTACTTC.

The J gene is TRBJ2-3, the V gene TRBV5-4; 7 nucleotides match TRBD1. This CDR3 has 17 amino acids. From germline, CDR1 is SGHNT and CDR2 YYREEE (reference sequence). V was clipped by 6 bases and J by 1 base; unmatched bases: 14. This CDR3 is CASTLTGLMDRTDTQYF. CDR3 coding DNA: TGTGCCAGCACCCTGACAGGGTTGATGGACCGCACAGATACGCAGTATTTT.

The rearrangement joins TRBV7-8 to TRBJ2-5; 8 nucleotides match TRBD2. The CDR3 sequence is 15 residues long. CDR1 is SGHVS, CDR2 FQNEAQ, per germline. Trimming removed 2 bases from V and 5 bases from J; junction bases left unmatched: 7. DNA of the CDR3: TGTGCCAGCAGCTTACCCCGGGGGGGGGTTGAGACCCAGTACTTC. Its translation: CASSLPRGGVETQYF.

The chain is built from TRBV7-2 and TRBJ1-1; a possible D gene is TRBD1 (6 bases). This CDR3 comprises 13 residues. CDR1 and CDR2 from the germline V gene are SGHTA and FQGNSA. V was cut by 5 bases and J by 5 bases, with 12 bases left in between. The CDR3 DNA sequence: TGTGCCAGCAGCATTACAGGGCGGACTGAAGCTTTCTTT. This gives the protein CASSITGRTEAFF.

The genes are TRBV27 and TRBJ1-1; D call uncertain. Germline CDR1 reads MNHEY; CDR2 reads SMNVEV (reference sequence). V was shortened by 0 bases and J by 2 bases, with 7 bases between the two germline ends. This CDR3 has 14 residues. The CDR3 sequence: CASSLSTANTEAFF. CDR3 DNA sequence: TGTGCCAGCAGTTTATCAACAGCCAACACTGAAGCTTTCTTT.

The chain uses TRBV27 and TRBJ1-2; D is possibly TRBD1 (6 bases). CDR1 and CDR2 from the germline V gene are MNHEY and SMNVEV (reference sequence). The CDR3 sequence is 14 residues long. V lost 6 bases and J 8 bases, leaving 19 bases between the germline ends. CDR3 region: CASSGGAQVGGYTF. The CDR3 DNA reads TGTGCCAGCAGCGGGGGGGCGCAGGTTGGGGGCTACACCTTC.

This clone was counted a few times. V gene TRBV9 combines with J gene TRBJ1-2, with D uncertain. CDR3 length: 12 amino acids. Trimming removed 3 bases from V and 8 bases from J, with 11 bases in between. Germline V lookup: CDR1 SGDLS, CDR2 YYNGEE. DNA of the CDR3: TGTGCCAGCAGCGGACGGGGTCTAGGCTACACCTTC. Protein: CASSGRGLGYTF.

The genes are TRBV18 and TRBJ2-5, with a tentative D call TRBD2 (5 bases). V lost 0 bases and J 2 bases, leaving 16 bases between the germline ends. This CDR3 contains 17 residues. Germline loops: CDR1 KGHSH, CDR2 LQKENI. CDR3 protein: CASSPPPGRESQETQYF. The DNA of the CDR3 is TGTGCCAGCTCACCACCCCCGGGAAGGGAGTCGCAAGAGACCCAGTACTTC.

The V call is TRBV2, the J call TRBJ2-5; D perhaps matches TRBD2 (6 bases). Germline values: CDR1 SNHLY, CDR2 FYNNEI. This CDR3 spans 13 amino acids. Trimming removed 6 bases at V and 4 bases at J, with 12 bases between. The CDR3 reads CASSLGTLETQYF. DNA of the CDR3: TGTGCCAGCAGCCTCGGGACTCTAGAGACCCAGTACTTC.

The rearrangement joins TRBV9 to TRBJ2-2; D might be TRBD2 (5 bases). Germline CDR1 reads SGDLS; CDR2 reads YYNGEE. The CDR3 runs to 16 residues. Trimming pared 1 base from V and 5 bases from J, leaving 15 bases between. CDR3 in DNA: TGTGCCAGCAGCGTAACCGGGCCGTGGAGGACCGGGGAGCTGTTTTTT. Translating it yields CASSVTGPWRTGELFF.

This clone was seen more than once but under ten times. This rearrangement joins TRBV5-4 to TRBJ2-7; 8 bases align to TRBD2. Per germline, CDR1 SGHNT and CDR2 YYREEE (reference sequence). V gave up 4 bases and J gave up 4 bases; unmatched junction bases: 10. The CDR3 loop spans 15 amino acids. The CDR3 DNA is TGTGCCAGCAGCGGCGGGACTAGAGACTTTTACGAGCAGTACTTC. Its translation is CASSGGTRDFYEQYF.

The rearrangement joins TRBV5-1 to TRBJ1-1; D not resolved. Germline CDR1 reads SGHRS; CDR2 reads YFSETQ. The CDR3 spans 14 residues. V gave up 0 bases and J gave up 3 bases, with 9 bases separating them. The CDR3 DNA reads TGCGCCAGCAGCTTGGATTTGAGGGACACTGAAGCTTTCTTT. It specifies CASSLDLRDTEAFF.

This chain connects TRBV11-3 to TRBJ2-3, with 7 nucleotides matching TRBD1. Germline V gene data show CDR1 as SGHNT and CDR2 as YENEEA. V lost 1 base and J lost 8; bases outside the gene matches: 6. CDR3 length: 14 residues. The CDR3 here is CASSLGPRGTTQYF. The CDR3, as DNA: TGTGCCAGCAGCTTAGGTCCCAGGGGGACTACGCAGTATTTT.

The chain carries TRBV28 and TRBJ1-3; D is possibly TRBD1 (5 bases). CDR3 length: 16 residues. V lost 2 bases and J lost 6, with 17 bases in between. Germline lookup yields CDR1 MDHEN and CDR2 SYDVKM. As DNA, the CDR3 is TGTGCCAGCAGTTTAATACCGGGACTTGGTCCAAACACCATATATTTT. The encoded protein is CASSLIPGLGPNTIYF.

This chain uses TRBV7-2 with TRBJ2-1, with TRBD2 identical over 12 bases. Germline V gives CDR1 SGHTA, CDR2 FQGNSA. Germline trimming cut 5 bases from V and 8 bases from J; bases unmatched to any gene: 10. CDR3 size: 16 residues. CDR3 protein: CASSLRGTSGLDEQFF. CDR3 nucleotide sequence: TGTGCCAGCAGCCTACGCGGGACTAGCGGGTTAGATGAGCAGTTCTTC.

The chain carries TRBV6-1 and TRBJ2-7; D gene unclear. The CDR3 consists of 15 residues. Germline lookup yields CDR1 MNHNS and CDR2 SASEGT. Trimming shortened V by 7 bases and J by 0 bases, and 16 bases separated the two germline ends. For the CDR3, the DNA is TGTGCCAGCATTACCTCAGGCCTAAGCTCCTACGAGCAGTACTTC. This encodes CASITSGLSSYEQYF.

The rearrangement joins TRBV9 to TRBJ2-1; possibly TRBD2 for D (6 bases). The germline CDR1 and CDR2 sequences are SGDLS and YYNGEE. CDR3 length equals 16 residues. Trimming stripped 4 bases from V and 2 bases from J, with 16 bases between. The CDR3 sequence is CASSPRTGDAYNEQFF. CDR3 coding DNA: TGTGCCAGCAGCCCCAGAACGGGGGACGCCTACAATGAGCAGTTCTTC.

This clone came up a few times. The CDR3 reads CASQGLAGGPYEQYF. CDR3 nucleotide sequence: TGTGCCAGCCAGGGACTAGCGGGGGGGCCCTACGAGCAGTACTTC. The V gene is TRBV2, the J gene TRBJ2-7; 16 bases line up with TRBD2. V lost 8 bases and J lost 2; bases outside the gene matches: 3. The CDR3 consists of 15 residues. The germline V gene encodes CDR1 SNHLY and CDR2 FYNNEI.

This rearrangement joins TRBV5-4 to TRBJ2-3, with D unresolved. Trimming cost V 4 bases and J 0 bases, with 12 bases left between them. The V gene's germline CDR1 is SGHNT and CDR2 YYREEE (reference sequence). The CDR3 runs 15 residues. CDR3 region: CASSPRKESTDTQYF. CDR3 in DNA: TGTGCCAGCAGCCCCAGAAAGGAGAGCACAGATACGCAGTATTTT.

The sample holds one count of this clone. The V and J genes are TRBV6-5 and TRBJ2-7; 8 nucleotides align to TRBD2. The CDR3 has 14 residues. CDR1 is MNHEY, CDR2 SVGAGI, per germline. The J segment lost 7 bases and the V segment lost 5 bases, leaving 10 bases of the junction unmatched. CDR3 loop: CASSDLAGRREQYF. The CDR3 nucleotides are TGTGCCAGCAGTGATCTAGCGGGCCGCCGAGAGCAGTACTTC.

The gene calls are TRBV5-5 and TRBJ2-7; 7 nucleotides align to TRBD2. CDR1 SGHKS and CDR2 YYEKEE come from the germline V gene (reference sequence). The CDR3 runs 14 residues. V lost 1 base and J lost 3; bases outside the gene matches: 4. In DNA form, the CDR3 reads TGTGCCAGCAGCTTGACTAGCGCAGTCTACGAGCAGTACTTC. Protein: CASSLTSAVYEQYF.

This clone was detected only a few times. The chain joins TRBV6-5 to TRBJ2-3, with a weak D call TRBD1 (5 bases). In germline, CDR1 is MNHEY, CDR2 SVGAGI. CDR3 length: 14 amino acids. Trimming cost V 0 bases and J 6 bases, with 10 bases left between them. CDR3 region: CASSYSGVVDTQYF. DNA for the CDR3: TGTGCCAGCAGTTACTCAGGGGTTGTGGATACGCAGTATTTT.